This T cell receptor (beta chain) was obtained from a study of PD-1 blockade in classical Hodgkin lymphoma. Relapse was seen in all patients after autologous stem cell transplantation, and brentuximab vedotin exposure was variable. Magnetic negative selection was used to purify CD8+ T cells from thawed PBMCs. Trimming took off 3 bases at V and 7 bases at J, with 7 bases between the two ends. The V gene's germline CDR1 is SGHNT and CDR2 YENEEA. CDR3 length: 12 residues. TCRdb's copy holds only in-frame clones and misses some; the assay was immunoSEQ multiplex PCR. The sample lists over 9,000 clones; 80% to 85% were seen once. Broader study findings: No one has yet defined what causes the repertoire differences, which may be disease activity or prior therapy. While CD8+ TCR diversity did not rise significantly by C4D1, CD4+ TCR diversity did.

On this clone itself: The antigen is unknown.

The sequenced sample was CD8+ T cells from blood, obtained at baseline. The rearrangement joins TRBV11-3 to TRBJ2-1, with D hard to call. The source of this sequence is a human donor with classical Hodgkin lymphoma. The CDR3 DNA follows: TGTGCCAGCAGCTTGGCAGCAAATGAGCAGTTCTTC. Its protein product is CASSLAANEQFF.